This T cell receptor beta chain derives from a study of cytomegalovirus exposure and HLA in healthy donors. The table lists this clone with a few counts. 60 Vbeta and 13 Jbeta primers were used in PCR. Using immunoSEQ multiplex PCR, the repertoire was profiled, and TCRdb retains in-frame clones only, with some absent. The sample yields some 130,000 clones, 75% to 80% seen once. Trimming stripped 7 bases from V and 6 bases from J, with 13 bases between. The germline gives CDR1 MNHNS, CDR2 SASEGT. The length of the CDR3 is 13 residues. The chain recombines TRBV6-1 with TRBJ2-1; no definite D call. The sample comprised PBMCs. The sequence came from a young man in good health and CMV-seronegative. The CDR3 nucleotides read TGTGCCAGCAAAACCCCACTCCTCAATGAGCAGTTCTTC. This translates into CASKTPLLNEQFF.